These 17 T cell receptor beta chains share one sample of origin, sequenced in a study of identical twins. TCRdb redid the calling of the 5' RACE reads with MiXCR, one entry per CDR3 protein. The sample has about 190,000 distinct CDR3 sequences; about 15% are singletons. These data also formed part of another study, on T cells expressing NK-cell markers.

Sequences were obtained from CD8+ T cells sorted from blood. The origin of the receptors is a woman under 30 in good health.

This clonotype was found a few times. The chain has TRBV20-1 and TRBJ2-7; D gene ambiguous. From germline, CDR1 is DFQATT and CDR2 SNEGSKA (reference sequence). CDR3 length: 11 residues. V shed 5 bases and J shed 6 bases, with 11 bases lying between them. The DNA for the CDR3 is TGCAGTGCTTCCGATGCGTTCGAGCAGTACTTC. This gives the protein CSASDAFEQYF.

Here the CDR3 reads CASSPTGQGPTNYGYTF. CDR3 sequence (DNA): TGTGCCAGCAGCCCCACAGGTCAGGGACCGACTAACTATGGCTACACCTTC. The V call is TRBV7-9, the J call TRBJ1-2; weak D call: TRBD1 (5 bases). Germline V lookup: CDR1 SEHNR, CDR2 FQNEAQ (reference sequence). The CDR3 extends over 17 amino acids. Trimming stripped 5 bases from V and 0 bases from J, with 19 bases between.

In its sample, this clonotype was seen a few times. The J gene is TRBJ1-2, the V gene TRBV29-1, with TRBD1 matching 7 bases. Germline V gene data show CDR1 as SQVTM and CDR2 as ANQGSEA. V was clipped by 8 bases and J by 8 bases; unmatched bases: 8. The CDR3 spans 11 residues. Here the CDR3 DNA reads TGCAGCATTAAAGTACAGGGGGGCTACACCTTC. Translating gives CSIKVQGGYTF.

V usage is TRBV4-3 and J usage is TRBJ2-1; 12 nucleotides agree with TRBD2. Trimming removed 5 bases from V and 9 bases from J; junction bases left unmatched: 2. There are 13 residues in the CDR3. Germline V gene data show CDR1 as LGHNA and CDR2 as YSLEER. This CDR3 reads CASSSSGRVEQFF. The CDR3 DNA sequence: TGCGCCAGCAGCTCTAGCGGGAGGGTTGAGCAGTTCTTC.

In this sample, this clonotype turned up many times. This chain joins TRBV7-2 and TRBJ2-7; no clear D. The CDR3 extends over 12 amino acids. Per the germline V gene, CDR1 is SGHTA and CDR2 is FQGNSA. Trimming stripped 4 bases from V and 0 bases from J, with 4 bases between. The CDR3 here is CASSWNSYEQYF. The CDR3 nucleotides read TGTGCCAGCAGCTGGAACTCCTACGAGCAGTACTTC.

The gene calls are TRBV7-8 and TRBJ2-3, with 10 bases matching TRBD2. Trimming took 5 bases from V and 2 from J; bases not matched to a gene: 7. Looked up from germline, CDR1 is SGHVS and CDR2 is FQNEAQ. This CDR3 is built from 16 residues. CDR3 amino acids: CASSHRTSGNTDTQYF. The CDR3, as DNA: TGTGCCAGCAGCCACAGGACTAGCGGAAACACAGATACGCAGTATTTT.

This clonotype was counted between two and nine times. The chain carries TRBV6-1 and TRBJ2-1; 7 nucleotides match TRBD2. Germline loops: CDR1 MNHNS, CDR2 SASEGT. The ends lost 6 bases at V and 6 bases at J; junction bases unmatched: 8. The CDR3 has 14 amino acids. The CDR3 bases are TGTGCCAGCAGGTGGACTAGTGGGGGCAATGAGCAGTTCTTC. The encoded protein is CASRWTSGGNEQFF.

The chain recombines TRBV4-1 with TRBJ2-3; 8 bases match TRBD2. J was trimmed by 3 bases and V by 1 base; bases with no gene match: 9. CDR1 and CDR2 from the germline V gene are MGHRA and YSYEKL. This CDR3 has 17 residues. The CDR3 sequence is CASSQGARSGSTDTQYF. CDR3 bases: TGCGCCAGCAGCCAAGGAGCCCGCAGCGGGAGTACAGATACGCAGTATTTT.

This clonotype showed up just a few times. This chain connects TRBV19 to TRBJ2-7; 8 bases map to TRBD1. Trimming took 10 bases from V and 3 from J; bases not matched to a gene: 8. The CDR3 contains 13 residues. Germline V gene lookup returns CDR1 LNHDA and CDR2 SQIVND (reference sequence). For the CDR3, the DNA is TGTGCCACCTCATGGGGGACAGGCTACGAGCAGTACTTC. Amino acids: CATSWGTGYEQYF.

This clonotype was counted only a few times. This sequence joins TRBV20-1 and TRBJ2-7, with 7 bases identical to TRBD2. V gave up 6 bases and J gave up 5 bases; unmatched junction bases: 16. CDR1 is DFQATT, CDR2 SNEGSKA, per germline (reference sequence). The CDR3 has 15 residues. CDR3 coding DNA: TGCAGTGCCGGCGGATCCGGGAGGCCTATCCACGAGCAGTACTTC. It encodes CSAGGSGRPIHEQYF.

The chain has TRBV27 and TRBJ2-5, with no clear D. The ends were cut back, 3 bases at V and 4 bases at J, with 9 bases in the middle. The V gene's germline CDR1 is MNHEY and CDR2 SMNVEV (reference sequence). CDR3 length: 13 amino acids. The CDR3 loop reads CASSFLGIETQYF. The CDR3, as DNA: TGTGCCAGCAGTTTCCTGGGAATAGAGACCCAGTACTTC.

This clonotype has just a few counts. The CDR3 protein is CASSLGLSYNEQFF. The CDR3 DNA follows: TGTGCCAGCAGCCTAGGCCTCTCCTACAATGAGCAGTTCTTC. The chain carries TRBV5-5 and TRBJ2-1; D is undetermined. V was pared by 4 bases and J by 0 bases, with 8 bases between. This CDR3 comprises 14 residues. CDR1 is SGHKS, CDR2 YYEKEE, per germline (reference sequence).

This clonotype was seen more than once but under ten times. The V gene is TRBV6-5, the J gene TRBJ2-3; perhaps TRBD2 as D (6 bases). This CDR3 is 17 amino acids long. The V gene's germline CDR1 is MNHEY and CDR2 SVGAGI. Trimming shortened V by 0 bases and J by 0 bases, and 13 bases separated the two germline ends. CDR3 residues: CASSYSRDSGSTDTQYF. DNA for the CDR3: TGTGCCAGCAGTTACTCCCGGGATAGCGGTAGCACAGATACGCAGTATTTT.

This clonotype turned up a few times. The chain joins TRBV9 to TRBJ2-7; TRBD1 or TRBD2 may be the D gene (6 bases each). This CDR3 has 15 residues. CDR1 and CDR2 (germline): SGDLS, YYNGEE. Trimming took off 3 bases at V and 2 bases at J, with 15 bases between the two ends. DNA of the CDR3: TGTGCCAGCAGCGCGGGGGCTAGCGACACCTACGAGCAGTACTTC. It encodes CASSAGASDTYEQYF.

The rearrangement uses TRBV29-1 and TRBJ2-7; 8 bases line up with TRBD2. CDR1 SQVTM and CDR2 ANQGSEA come from the germline V gene. This CDR3 is 13 amino acids long. J lost 5 bases, V lost 4 bases, and 7 bases had no gene match. For the CDR3, the DNA is TGCAGCGTTGTGAGCGGGAGTCCCCACGAGCAGTACTTC. This sequence encodes CSVVSGSPHEQYF.

This clonotype was seen more than once but under ten times. The chain joins TRBV5-6 to TRBJ2-7, with 7 bases matching TRBD1. The CDR3 extends over 17 amino acids. The V gene end was trimmed by 2 bases and the J gene end by 2 bases; junction bases not matched to a gene: 13. Per germline, CDR1 SGHDT and CDR2 YYEEEE. The CDR3 coding sequence is TGTGCCAGCAGCTTCAACTCCGGGACAGAGCTAGCCTACGAGCAGTACTTC. This gives the protein CASSFNSGTELAYEQYF.

This clonotype was seen just once. V is TRBV10-1 and J is TRBJ2-7; 11 bases map to TRBD2. The germline gives CDR1 WNHNN, CDR2 SYGVQD (reference sequence). Trimming at V came to 5 bases and at J to 5 bases, leaving 8 bases not matched to a gene. The CDR3 is made up of 15 amino acids. The CDR3 spells CASSPRLAGLDEQYF. The CDR3, as DNA: TGCGCCAGCAGTCCGCGACTAGCGGGACTCGACGAGCAGTACTTC.